This T cell receptor (beta chain) was identified in a study of T cells in Graves' hyperthyroidism and ophthalmopathy. Across the whole study: The blood sample was taken at first diagnosis, before treatment began. Whole-study results and caveats: Most clonotypes expanded in thyroid above 0.001 were likewise present in blood.

Diagnoses rested on clinical symptoms, serum thyroxine and TRAb, thyroid ultrasound and orbital computed tomography. RNA transcripts provided the source from which TCR beta CDR3 regions were amplified. First-round RT-PCR of the TCR CDR3 relied on the HTBI primer set. TCRdb called the multiplex PCR reads again in MiXCR, with one record for every CDR3 protein. The table lists 600,000 to 850,000 distinct CDR3 sequences, around 20% of them singletons. The sample holds many counts of this clonotype. Its specificity is not known. The sequence was collected from a woman in her fifties or sixties with Graves' hyperthyroidism that later progressed to Graves' ophthalmopathy. Input material: blood.

CDR3 amino acids: CASTRTSGGADTQYF. Written as DNA, the CDR3 is TGTGCCAGCACCCGGACTAGCGGGGGGGCGGATACGCAGTATTTT. The chain links TRBV6-1 to TRBJ2-3; 15 positions agree with TRBD2. V lost 7 bases, J lost 6 bases, and 5 bases stayed unmatched. The CDR3 has 15 residues. CDR1 and CDR2 from the germline V gene are MNHNS and SASEGT.